The clone carrying this T cell receptor (beta chain) was seen a handful of times. This record belongs to a study of T-cell reconstitution after alpha-beta-depleted transplantation in children. Unique molecular identifiers were incorporated when the TCRbeta library was constructed. TCRdb itself ran the PCR reads through MiXCR, one entry per CDR3 protein. This sample has 250,000 to 300,000 distinct CDR3 sequences, with around 10% found just once. V shed 3 bases and J 4 bases; nucleotides not matched to a gene: 5. Germline assignment: CDR1 SNHLY and CDR2 FYNNEI. The CDR3 spans 15 residues. The rearrangement joins TRBV2 to TRBJ2-1; 8 bases agree with TRBD2. This sequence originates from a boy under two years old with acute myeloid leukemia, due to receive a stem cell transplant. This specimen was PBMCs, taken before TCRalphabeta/CD19-depleted stem cell transplant. As DNA, the CDR3 is TGTGCCAGCAGTGAGCAACTAGCGGATTACAATGAGCAGTTCTTC. This gives the protein CASSEQLADYNEQFF.